One sample yielded the 9 T cell receptor beta chains listed below, sequenced in a study of T cell responses to AZD1222 COVID-19 vaccine. Clones were sequenced by immunoSEQ multiplex PCR, and TCRdb holds only the in-frame ones, with some missing. The sample contains 250,000 to 300,000 clones, 94% of which appear only once. Sequencing used peripheral blood, obtained 28 days after the second AZD1222 dose. These receptor sequences come from an adult who received the AZD1222 COVID-19 vaccine.

The CDR3 DNA reads as TGTGCCAGCAGTTACGGCAGAGCCTACGAGCAGTACTTC. Encoded protein: CASSYGRAYEQYF. This chain links TRBV6-2 or TRBV6-3 with TRBJ2-7; D remains unclear. There are 13 residues in the CDR3. The V gene's germline CDR1 is MNHEY and CDR2 SVGEGT. V lost 2 bases to trimming and J lost 2 bases, with 7 bases between them.

This sequence joins TRBV9 and TRBJ1-6, with D possibly being TRBD1 (5 bases). Germline V gives CDR1 SGDLS, CDR2 YYNGEE. The CDR3 has 13 amino acids. V was shortened by 0 bases and J by 10 bases, with 8 bases between the two germline ends. The CDR3 region has the DNA TGTGCCAGCAGCGTAGAGGGGTTCTCACCCCTCCACTTT. This encodes CASSVEGFSPLHF.

The rearrangement links TRBV15 to TRBJ1-4, with 7 nucleotides matching TRBD1. The CDR3 is 15 residues long. Germline V CDR1 and CDR2: LNHNV, YYDKDF (reference sequence). V dropped 3 bases and J dropped 11; count of bases not matched to a gene: 12. CDR3 in amino acids: CATSSETGTVSKLFF. The CDR3 DNA sequence: TGTGCCACCAGCAGTGAAACCGGGACAGTTTCGAAACTGTTTTTT.

In its sample, this clone was seen once. V usage is TRBV13 and J usage is TRBJ2-5; TRBD1 matches 7 bases. The CDR3 sequence is 15 residues long. V dropped 5 bases and J dropped 2; count of bases not matched to a gene: 8. The germline CDR1 and CDR2 sequences are PRHDT and FYEKMQ (reference sequence). The chain's CDR3 is CASSRGSRGQETQYF. Here the CDR3 DNA reads TGTGCCAGCAGCCGCGGTAGCAGGGGGCAAGAGACCCAGTACTTC. The variable domain in full, completed from reference TRBV13 and TRBJ2-5, reads AAGVIQSPRHLIKEKRETATLKCYPIPRHDTVYWYQQGPGQDPQFLISFYEKMQSDKGSIPDRFSAQQFSDYHSELNMSSLELGDSALYFCASSRGSRGQETQYFGPGTRLLVL.

The V gene is TRBV11-2, the J gene TRBJ2-1; D call uncertain. Trimming shortened V by 3 bases and J by 3 bases, and 3 bases separated the two germline ends. The CDR3 loop spans 12 amino acids. CDR1 SGHAT and CDR2 FQNNGV come from the germline V gene. The CDR3 loop reads CASSFGYNEQFF. CDR3 DNA sequence: TGTGCCAGCAGCTTCGGCTACAATGAGCAGTTCTTC.

The J gene is TRBJ1-6, the V gene TRBV19; D call uncertain. CDR3 size: 15 residues. The V gene's germline CDR1 is LNHDA and CDR2 SQIVND (reference sequence). V was shortened by 6 bases and J by 7 bases, with 16 bases between the two germline ends. The CDR3 sequence: CASSPTGSSNSPLHF. In nucleotides, the CDR3 is TGTGCCAGTAGCCCCACGGGGTCAAGCAATTCACCCCTCCACTTT.

The chain has TRBV7-9 and TRBJ1-1; no reliable D call. This CDR3 is built from 14 residues. V was cut by 5 bases and J by 8 bases, with 18 bases left in between. Per germline, CDR1 SEHNR and CDR2 FQNEAQ (reference sequence). Here the CDR3 DNA reads TGTGCCAGCAGCCCACCGGCCGTTGGGCCAGAAGCTTTCTTT. Translating gives CASSPPAVGPEAFF.

This clone has a single count. The chain recombines TRBV24-1 with TRBJ2-5; a possible D gene is TRBD2 (6 bases). CDR1 and CDR2 from the germline V gene are KGHDR and SFDVKD. Trimming took off 3 bases at V and 5 bases at J, with 15 bases between the two ends. The length of the CDR3 is 15 residues. The CDR3 loop is CATSDPAGPGETQYF. The CDR3 DNA reads TGTGCCACCAGTGATCCCGCGGGACCAGGGGAGACCCAGTACTTC.

This CDR3 reads CASSVRQKVAEAFF. In DNA, the CDR3 is TGTGCCAGTAGTGTACGACAGAAAGTCGCTGAAGCTTTCTTT. The chain employs TRBV19 and TRBJ1-1; possible D gene TRBD1, 5 bases. V was cut by 5 bases and J by 6 bases, with 16 bases left in between. CDR1 LNHDA and CDR2 SQIVND come from the germline V gene (reference sequence). The CDR3 runs 14 residues.